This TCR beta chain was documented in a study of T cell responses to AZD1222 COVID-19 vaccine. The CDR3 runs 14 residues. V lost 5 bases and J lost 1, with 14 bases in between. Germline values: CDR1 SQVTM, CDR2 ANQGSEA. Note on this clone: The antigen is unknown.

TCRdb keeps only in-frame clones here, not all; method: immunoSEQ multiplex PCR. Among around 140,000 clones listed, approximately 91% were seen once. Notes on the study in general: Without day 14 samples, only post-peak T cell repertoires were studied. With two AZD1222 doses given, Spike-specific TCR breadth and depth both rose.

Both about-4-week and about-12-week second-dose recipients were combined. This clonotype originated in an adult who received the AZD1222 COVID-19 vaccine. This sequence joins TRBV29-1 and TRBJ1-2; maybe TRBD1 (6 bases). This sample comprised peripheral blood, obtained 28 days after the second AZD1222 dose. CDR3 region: CSVRSGTRNYGYTF. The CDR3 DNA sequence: TGCAGCGTTAGATCCGGGACACGTAACTATGGCTACACCTTC. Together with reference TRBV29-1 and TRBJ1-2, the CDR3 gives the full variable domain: SAVISQKPSRDICQRGTSLTIQCQVDSQVTMMFWYRQQPGQSLTLIATANQGSEATYESGFVIDKFPISRPNLTFSTLTVSNMSPEDSSIYLCSVRSGTRNYGYTFGSGTRLTVV.